One and the same sample provided the 18 T cell receptor beta chains below, sequenced in a study of blood T cell repertoires in COVID-19 (dated by TCRdb to the early 2020s). The library was made by the immunoSEQ multiplex PCR assay. As stored in TCRdb, this immuneACCESS dataset retains in-frame rearrangements with V and J assigned. A fraction of the clones does not appear; measured against another copy, unresolved V genes explain less than half of the discrepancy, and the remainder lacks a known reason. Within this sample are around 420,000 clones, with 88% of them counted one time only. The ten largest clones capture around 1.9% of the sample. Sequenced material: PBMCs or T cells enriched from blood (not recorded which). The receptors shown here come from a woman in her thirties or forties with acute COVID-19.

The chain is built from TRBV27 and TRBJ2-2; 8 bases fit TRBD1. J lost 2 bases, V lost 3 bases, and 2 bases had no gene match. From germline, CDR1 is MNHEY and CDR2 SMNVEV (reference sequence). CDR3 length equals 15 residues. CDR3 sequence: CASSLDRANTGELFF. CDR3 coding DNA: TGTGCCAGCAGTTTGGACAGGGCTAACACCGGGGAGCTGTTTTTT.

This clone appeared once. This rearrangement joins TRBV12-3 or TRBV12-4 to TRBJ2-7; D call uncertain. Deletions cut 2 bases from V and 5 bases from J, with 10 bases between. The CDR3 length is 13 residues. DNA of the CDR3: TGTGCCAGCAGTTTATCCCCGCGGAACGAGCAGTACTTC. The encoded protein is CASSLSPRNEQYF.

The chain joins TRBV7-6 to TRBJ2-7, with a possible D match to TRBD2 (5 bases). Trimming pared 3 bases from V and 5 bases from J, leaving 14 bases between. This CDR3 is built from 14 residues. The germline CDR1 and CDR2 sequences are SGHVS and FNYEAQ. The chain's CDR3 is CASSLGEGSNEQYF. As DNA, the CDR3 is TGTGCCAGCAGCTTGGGTGAGGGTAGTAACGAGCAGTACTTC.

In this sample, this clone turned up once. The chain is built from TRBV24-1 and TRBJ2-3, with TRBD2 identical over 9 bases. V lost 12 bases to trimming and J lost 1 base; unmatched junction nucleotides: 7. This CDR3 has 14 amino acids. CDR1 is KGHDR, CDR2 SFDVKD, per germline. Written as DNA, the CDR3 is TGTGCCGCGCGGGCGGGGGGGCGCACAGATACGCAGTATTTT. This codes for CAARAGGRTDTQYF.

This chain connects TRBV24-1 to TRBJ2-7; D perhaps matches TRBD1 (6 bases). The CDR3 is 15 amino acids. Trimming took off 3 bases at V and 6 bases at J, with 17 bases between the two ends. Germline V gene lookup returns CDR1 KGHDR and CDR2 SFDVKD. The CDR3 protein is CATSDPGDPFGEQYF. The CDR3 DNA follows: TGTGCCACCAGTGATCCAGGGGACCCTTTCGGCGAGCAGTACTTC.

The chain recombines TRBV6-6 with TRBJ2-1; D ambiguous. V was shortened by 9 bases and J by 3 bases, with 12 bases between the two germline ends. The CDR3 extends over 13 amino acids. Per the germline V gene, CDR1 is MNHNY and CDR2 is SVGAGI (reference sequence). DNA for the CDR3: TGTGCCAGTCGTATAAGCTTCTACAATGAGCAGTTCTTC. It encodes CASRISFYNEQFF.

The chain carries TRBV3-1 (or the pseudogene TRBV3-2) and TRBJ1-2; perhaps TRBD1 as D (5 bases). The V end was cut by 1 base, the J end by 4 bases, with 10 bases between. The CDR3 sequence is 14 residues long. In germline, CDR1 is LGHDT, CDR2 YNNKEL (reference sequence). The CDR3 DNA reads TGTGCCAGCAGCCAAGCGGGGGTGGGCTATGGCTACACCTTC. This translates into CASSQAGVGYGYTF.

This chain links TRBV2 with TRBJ1-5, with unresolved D. Looked up from germline, CDR1 is SNHLY and CDR2 is FYNNEI. The length of the CDR3 is 13 residues. Trimming shortened V by 6 bases and J by 6 bases, and 12 bases separated the two germline ends. The CDR3 is CASSSEGGQPQHF. CDR3 DNA: TGTGCCAGCAGCAGTGAGGGTGGTCAGCCCCAGCATTTT.

V is TRBV6-5 and J is TRBJ2-7, with a weak D call TRBD1 (6 bases). Germline values: CDR1 MNHEY, CDR2 SVGAGI. The V and J ends lost 2 bases and 2 bases respectively, with 10 bases between them. There are 14 residues in the CDR3. The CDR3 loop is CASSYRQGTYEQYF. In DNA, the CDR3 is TGTGCCAGCAGTTACCGGCAGGGGACCTACGAGCAGTACTTC.

The rearrangement links TRBV6-5 to TRBJ1-1; tentative D call: TRBD1 (5 bases). With 7 bases removed from V and 1 base from J, the gap between germline ends came to 13 bases. The CDR3 runs 14 residues. Germline V gene sequence: CDR1 MNHEY, CDR2 SVGAGI. In DNA form, the CDR3 reads TGTGCCAGCAAAGGGGAATTGGCGAACACTGAAGCTTTCTTT. Translation: CASKGELANTEAFF.

The chain is built from TRBV2 and TRBJ1-1; D unclear. The V gene's germline CDR1 is SNHLY and CDR2 FYNNEI. This CDR3 contains 13 residues. V gave up 2 bases and J gave up 1 base, with 5 bases separating them. The CDR3 sequence: CASSESKNTEAFF. CDR3 in DNA: TGTGCCAGCAGTGAATCCAAGAACACTGAAGCTTTCTTT.

The J gene is TRBJ1-2, the V gene TRBV3-1 (or the pseudogene TRBV3-2); D gene unclear. Between the trimmed V and J ends, which lost 1 base and 0 bases, there was a span of 9 bases. Germline lookup yields CDR1 LGHDT and CDR2 YNNKEL (reference sequence). CDR3 size: 15 residues. The CDR3 here is CASSQATDTNYGYTF. In nucleotides, the CDR3 is TGTGCCAGCAGCCAAGCAACAGACACTAACTATGGCTACACCTTC.

CDR3 in amino acids: CASSVGVRIETGTEKLFF. As DNA, the CDR3 is TGTGCCAGCAGCGTAGGTGTGCGTATAGAGACAGGGACCGAAAAACTGTTTTTT. The chain employs TRBV9 and TRBJ1-4, with 7 bases that match TRBD1. The J segment lost 8 bases and the V segment lost 0 bases, leaving 16 bases of the junction unmatched. From germline, CDR1 is SGDLS and CDR2 YYNGEE. This CDR3 is 18 amino acids long.

The chain is built from TRBV5-1 and TRBJ1-6, with D possibly being TRBD1 (5 bases). Deletions cut 4 bases from V and 7 bases from J, with 15 bases between. This CDR3 region has 15 residues. Germline CDR1 is SGHRS and CDR2 is YFSETQ. The CDR3 is CASSAQGGLNSPLHF. The CDR3 region has the DNA TGCGCCAGCAGCGCTCAGGGTGGATTAAATTCACCCCTCCACTTT. The variable domain in full, completed from reference TRBV5-1 and TRBJ1-6, reads KAGVTQTPRYLIKTRGQQVTLSCSPISGHRSVSWYQQTPGQGLQFLFEYFSETQRNKGNFPGRFSGRQFSNSRSEMNVSTLELGDSALYLCASSAQGGLNSPLHFGNGTRLTVT.

This chain uses TRBV2 with TRBJ1-2; 8 bases are shared with TRBD1. Germline CDR1 is SNHLY and CDR2 is FYNNEI. V lost 1 base and J lost 0; bases outside the gene matches: 7. The CDR3 loop spans 17 amino acids. CDR3 bases: TGTGCCAGCAGTGAAGGGACAGGGACCACAGCTAACTATGGCTACACCTTC. This encodes CASSEGTGTTANYGYTF.

V is TRBV19 and J is TRBJ2-7; the D gene is possibly TRBD2 (7 bases). CDR1 and CDR2 from the germline V gene are LNHDA and SQIVND (reference sequence). Trimming pared 0 bases from V and 8 bases from J, leaving 14 bases between. CDR3 size: 14 residues. This CDR3 is CASSIDTGRGKQYF. For the CDR3, the DNA is TGTGCCAGTAGTATAGATACAGGGAGGGGGAAGCAGTACTTC.

The chain is built from TRBV5-1 and TRBJ1-1; 8 bases agree with TRBD1. The length of the CDR3 is 15 residues. With V trimmed by 4 bases and J by 2 bases, 7 bases remained unmatched. Germline V CDR1 and CDR2: SGHRS, YFSETQ. Here the CDR3 reads CASSNPRGLNTEAFF. The CDR3 DNA follows: TGCGCCAGCAGCAACCCCAGGGGGCTTAACACTGAAGCTTTCTTT.

This clone was seen only a few times. Other DNA sequences within the sample encode an identical CDR3. The chain links TRBV4-1 to TRBJ2-7; TRBD1 matches at 8 bases. The germline gives CDR1 MGHRA, CDR2 YSYEKL. This CDR3 contains 12 residues. The V segment lost 3 bases and the J segment 6 bases; nucleotides outside the gene matches: 1. The CDR3 loop is CASSQGTGEQYF. The CDR3, as DNA: TGCGCCAGCAGCCAGGGGACAGGCGAGCAGTACTTC.